This T cell receptor (beta chain) stems from a study of early T cells in non-severe SARS-CoV-2 infection. Study-level information: The authors sequenced bulk RNA from unsorted whole blood, leaving chains unpaired.

V dropped 5 bases and J dropped 10 bases, with 15 bases sitting between them. The V gene's germline CDR1 is GTSNPN and CDR2 SVGIG (reference sequence). This CDR3 has 13 amino acids. Study-wide findings and caveats: VDJdb matches were skewed toward anti-spike CD8 T cell responses.

Individually, cDNA molecules had unique molecular identifiers attached to them. Via MiXCR, TCRdb re-called the 5' RACE reads, giving one row per CDR3 protein. This sample yields roughly 92,000 distinct CDR3 sequences, of which approximately 12% are seen a single time; 4% to 4.5% belongs to the top ten. Comment on this clonotype: Its specificity is unknown.

This sequence joins TRBV30 and TRBJ1-6; possibly TRBD1 for D (5 bases). The origin of this receptor is an adult who was a healthcare worker with PCR-confirmed SARS-CoV-2 infection or an uninfected control (not recorded which). The sequencing here drew on whole blood, taken at baseline. The CDR3 sequence: CAWEGAGRSPLHF. CDR3 coding DNA: TGTGCCTGGGAAGGGGCAGGCAGATCACCCCTCCACTTT.